The rows below give T cell receptor beta chains drawn from one sample of a study of T cells after yellow fever vaccination. TCRdb reprocessed the 5' RACE reads via MiXCR and lists one record per CDR3 protein. The data contain approximately 510,000 distinct CDR3 sequences, roughly 22% of them singletons. Material: PBMCs, obtained roughly 23 days after the first yellow fever vaccination. The source of these receptors is a man aged 18 to 30 who received the YFV17D yellow fever vaccine. The CDR3 runs from the conserved cysteine through the conserved F or W. The D gene is left open where the match is weak. Where a row states a size, it is once, few, many or the class of an expanded clone; other rows omit it.

CDR3 protein: CASSPRRESTDTQYF
CDR3 DNA: TGTGCCAGCTCTCCCCGCCGGGAGAGCACAGATACGCAGTATTTT
clone size: -
V gene: TRBV18
J gene: TRBJ2-3
D gene: -

CDR3 protein: CASSLGPGGKEAFF
CDR3 DNA: TGTGCCAGCAGCTTAGGGCCAGGGGGCAAAGAAGCTTTCTTT
clone size: few
V gene: TRBV7-2
J gene: TRBJ1-1
D gene: TRBD1

CDR3 protein: CASTFQGLTEAFF
CDR3 DNA: TGTGCCAGCACCTTTCAGGGGCTGACTGAAGCTTTCTTT
clone size: few
V gene: TRBV7-2
J gene: TRBJ1-1
D gene: -

CDR3 protein: CASSLAPQGAFF
CDR3 DNA: TGTGCCAGCAGCTTAGCGCCACAGGGGGCTTTCTTT
clone size: -
V gene: TRBV7-9
J gene: TRBJ1-1
D gene: TRBD1

CDR3 protein: CASKGGAGYEQFF
CDR3 DNA: TGTGCCAGCAAGGGGGGGGCCGGCTATGAGCAGTTCTTC
clone size: -
V gene: TRBV27
J gene: TRBJ2-1
D gene: -

CDR3 protein: CASSLGGRTGSKQYF
CDR3 DNA: TGTGCCAGCAGCTTAGGGGGGCGGACAGGGAGCAAGCAGTACTTC
clone size: few
V gene: TRBV7-3
J gene: TRBJ2-7
D gene: TRBD1

CDR3 protein: CASNPGASGGTFTDTQYF
CDR3 DNA: TGTGCCAGTAATCCAGGGGCTAGCGGGGGAACCTTCACAGATACGCAGTATTTT
clone size: once
V gene: TRBV19
J gene: TRBJ2-3
D gene: TRBD2

CDR3 protein: CASSLQSSGNTIYF
CDR3 DNA: TGTGCCAGCAGCCTCCAGAGCTCTGGAAACACCATATATTTT
clone size: -
V gene: TRBV7-2
J gene: TRBJ1-3
D gene: -

CDR3 protein: CASSLGTMAFF
CDR3 DNA: TGCGCCAGCAGCTTGGGTACGATGGCTTTCTTT
clone size: -
V gene: TRBV5-1
J gene: TRBJ1-1
D gene: -

CDR3 protein: CASSRTVSSYEQYF
CDR3 DNA: TGTGCCAGCAGCAGGACTGTATCCTCCTACGAGCAGTACTTC
clone size: -
V gene: TRBV7-9
J gene: TRBJ2-7
D gene: -

CDR3 protein: CASSVGGPYNEQFF
CDR3 DNA: TGTGCCAGCAGCGTTGGGGGACCCTACAATGAGCAGTTCTTC
clone size: many
V gene: TRBV9
J gene: TRBJ2-1
D gene: -

CDR3 protein: CASSLNRNKQETQYF
CDR3 DNA: TGCGCCAGCAGCTTGAACCGGAATAAGCAAGAGACCCAGTACTTC
clone size: -
V gene: TRBV5-1
J gene: TRBJ2-5
D gene: -

CDR3 protein: CASSPSASTGELFF
CDR3 DNA: TGTGCCAGCAGTCCCTCCGCTTCCACCGGGGAGCTGTTTTTT
clone size: few
V gene: TRBV6-5
J gene: TRBJ2-2
D gene: -

CDR3 protein: CASSIEDRSTDTQYF
CDR3 DNA: TGTGCCAGTAGTATAGAGGACAGGAGCACAGATACGCAGTATTTT
clone size: -
V gene: TRBV19
J gene: TRBJ2-3
D gene: TRBD1

CDR3 protein: CASSLLGTGANYGYTF
CDR3 DNA: TGTGCCAGCAGCCTCTTAGGGACAGGGGCCAACTATGGCTACACCTTC
clone size: -
V gene: TRBV3-1
J gene: TRBJ1-2
D gene: TRBD1

CDR3 protein: CASSLADSQETQYF
CDR3 DNA: TGCGCCAGCAGCTTAGCGGACAGCCAAGAGACCCAGTACTTC
clone size: many
V gene: TRBV5-1
J gene: TRBJ2-5
D gene: -

CDR3 protein: CASSLGVVRDETQYF
CDR3 DNA: TGTGCCAGCAGCTTAGGAGTGGTCAGGGATGAGACCCAGTACTTC
clone size: -
V gene: TRBV7-2
J gene: TRBJ2-5
D gene: -

CDR3 protein: CASSLHFGTASSYEQYF
CDR3 DNA: TGCGCCAGCAGCTTGCATTTTGGGACGGCGAGCTCCTACGAGCAGTACTTC
clone size: few
V gene: TRBV5-1
J gene: TRBJ2-7
D gene: -

CDR3 protein: CASRYRGTTDTQYF
CDR3 DNA: TGTGCCAGCAGGTACAGGGGTACCACAGATACGCAGTATTTT
clone size: -
V gene: TRBV27
J gene: TRBJ2-3
D gene: TRBD1

CDR3 protein: CASRADHNTEAFF
CDR3 DNA: TGTGCCAGCCGGGCAGATCATAACACTGAAGCTTTCTTT
clone size: -
V gene: TRBV12-3/TRBV12-4
J gene: TRBJ1-1
D gene: -

CDR3 protein: CASMRRGTEAFF
CDR3 DNA: TGTGCCAGCATGAGAAGGGGCACTGAAGCTTTCTTT
clone size: few
V gene: TRBV6-1
J gene: TRBJ1-1
D gene: -

CDR3 protein: CASSFLAGGWDTQYF
CDR3 DNA: TGTGCCAGCAGCTTCCTCGCGGGGGGCTGGGATACGCAGTATTTT
clone size: few
V gene: TRBV7-2
J gene: TRBJ2-3
D gene: TRBD2

CDR3 protein: CASIPGRSNEKLFF
CDR3 DNA: TGTGCCAGCATCCCGGGGCGATCAAATGAAAAACTGTTTTTT
clone size: -
V gene: TRBV6-1
J gene: TRBJ1-4
D gene: -

CDR3 protein: CASSNRGGSSDVNEQFF
CDR3 DNA: TGTGCCAGCAGCAACCGGGGGGGTAGTAGTGATGTAAATGAGCAGTTCTTC
clone size: -
V gene: TRBV7-9
J gene: TRBJ2-1
D gene: TRBD2

CDR3 protein: CSVYWHTGELFF
CDR3 DNA: TGCAGCGTCTACTGGCATACCGGGGAGCTGTTTTTT
clone size: -
V gene: TRBV29-1
J gene: TRBJ2-2
D gene: -

CDR3 protein: CASSSSVASGGTQYF
CDR3 DNA: TGTGCCAGCAGCTCCTCAGTGGCTAGCGGGGGGACCCAGTACTTC
clone size: -
V gene: TRBV7-2
J gene: TRBJ2-5
D gene: TRBD2

CDR3 protein: CASRAIMAPNYGYTF
CDR3 DNA: TGTGCCTCGAGGGCCATCATGGCCCCTAACTATGGCTACACCTTC
clone size: -
V gene: TRBV30
J gene: TRBJ1-2
D gene: -

CDR3 protein: CATLRWAGGQETQYF
CDR3 DNA: TGTGCCACCCTCAGGTGGGCGGGGGGTCAAGAGACCCAGTACTTC
clone size: few
V gene: TRBV28
J gene: TRBJ2-5
D gene: TRBD2

CDR3 protein: CSAMPANSPLHF
CDR3 DNA: TGCAGTGCTATGCCAGCAAATTCACCCCTCCACTTT
clone size: few
V gene: TRBV20-1
J gene: TRBJ1-6
D gene: -

CDR3 protein: CASSKDLRTRTRDTQYF
CDR3 DNA: TGTGCCAGCAGCAAAGATTTGAGGACACGGACCCGAGATACGCAGTATTTT
clone size: -
V gene: TRBV21-1
J gene: TRBJ2-3
D gene: -

CDR3 protein: CSVAAQLNTGELFF
CDR3 DNA: TGCAGCGTTGCAGCCCAGTTAAACACCGGGGAGCTGTTTTTT
clone size: few
V gene: TRBV29-1
J gene: TRBJ2-2
D gene: -

CDR3 protein: CATSGGLASTDTQYF
CDR3 DNA: TGTGCCACCAGCGGAGGACTAGCGAGCACAGATACGCAGTATTTT
clone size: many
V gene: TRBV15
J gene: TRBJ2-3
D gene: TRBD2

CDR3 protein: CASSLQGRGYNEQFF
CDR3 DNA: TGTGCCAGCAGTTTGCAGGGGAGGGGTTACAATGAGCAGTTCTTC
clone size: few
V gene: TRBV12-3/TRBV12-4
J gene: TRBJ2-1
D gene: -

CDR3 protein: CASSLSSFGNQPQHF
CDR3 DNA: TGTGCCAGCAGTTTGTCCAGTTTCGGCAATCAGCCCCAGCATTTT
clone size: few
V gene: TRBV28
J gene: TRBJ1-5
D gene: -

CDR3 protein: CAWSVGRTETQYF
CDR3 DNA: TGTGCCTGGAGTGTAGGAAGGACAGAGACCCAGTACTTC
clone size: few
V gene: TRBV30
J gene: TRBJ2-5
D gene: -

CDR3 protein: CSAREGGVWSEQFF
CDR3 DNA: TGCAGTGCTAGAGAGGGGGGGGTATGGAGTGAGCAGTTCTTC
clone size: once
V gene: TRBV20-1
J gene: TRBJ2-1
D gene: TRBD2

CDR3 protein: CSVEARTEETQYF
CDR3 DNA: TGCAGCGTTGAGGCCCGGACGGAAGAGACCCAGTACTTC
clone size: -
V gene: TRBV29-1
J gene: TRBJ2-5
D gene: -

CDR3 protein: CASSQTVANYGYTF
CDR3 DNA: TGTGCCAGCAGCCAAACAGTAGCTAACTATGGCTACACCTTC
clone size: few
V gene: TRBV7-2
J gene: TRBJ1-2
D gene: -

CDR3 protein: CASSQGARGPEWGTGELFF
CDR3 DNA: TGCGCCAGCAGCCAGGGGGCGAGGGGCCCTGAATGGGGCACCGGGGAGCTGTTTTTT
clone size: -
V gene: TRBV4-3
J gene: TRBJ2-2
D gene: -

CDR3 protein: CASSRSGGPEQFF
CDR3 DNA: TGCGCCAGCAGCCGCTCAGGGGGCCCCGAGCAGTTCTTC
clone size: few
V gene: TRBV4-1
J gene: TRBJ2-1
D gene: TRBD1

CDR3 protein: CASSDVGETQYF
CDR3 DNA: TGTGCCAGCAGTGATGTGGGCGAGACCCAGTACTTC
clone size: few
V gene: TRBV28
J gene: TRBJ2-5
D gene: -

CDR3 protein: CASRAPGLAGTGELFF
CDR3 DNA: TGTGCCAGCAGGGCCCCGGGACTAGCGGGGACCGGGGAGCTGTTTTTT
clone size: once
V gene: TRBV7-2
J gene: TRBJ2-2
D gene: TRBD2

CDR3 protein: CASRSQGALYEQYF
CDR3 DNA: TGTGCCAGCAGGTCACAGGGGGCGCTCTACGAGCAGTACTTC
clone size: -
V gene: TRBV27
J gene: TRBJ2-7
D gene: TRBD1

CDR3 protein: CASSLALAGGINEQFF
CDR3 DNA: TGTGCCAGCAGCTTAGCCTTAGCGGGGGGGATCAATGAGCAGTTCTTC
clone size: few
V gene: TRBV7-2
J gene: TRBJ2-1
D gene: TRBD2

CDR3 protein: CASGTGGAGETQYF
CDR3 DNA: TGCGCCAGCGGGACAGGGGGCGCGGGAGAGACCCAGTACTTC
clone size: once
V gene: TRBV5-1
J gene: TRBJ2-5
D gene: TRBD1

CDR3 protein: CASSLRGGNQPQHF
CDR3 DNA: TGTGCCAGCAGCTTGCGAGGAGGCAATCAGCCCCAGCATTTT
clone size: many
V gene: TRBV5-1
J gene: TRBJ1-5
D gene: -

CDR3 protein: CASSSTSGGPRWELFF
CDR3 DNA: TGTGCCAGCAGCTCTACTAGCGGGGGGCCGAGGTGGGAGCTGTTTTTT
clone size: -
V gene: TRBV9
J gene: TRBJ2-2
D gene: TRBD2

CDR3 protein: CASRTGNTEAFF
CDR3 DNA: TGTGCCAGCAGGACAGGGAACACTGAAGCTTTCTTT
clone size: few
V gene: TRBV6-5
J gene: TRBJ1-1
D gene: -

CDR3 protein: CASSQDWEGYKNTEAFF
CDR3 DNA: TGTGCCAGCAGCCAAGATTGGGAAGGGTACAAGAACACTGAAGCTTTCTTT
clone size: -
V gene: TRBV14
J gene: TRBJ1-1
D gene: -

CDR3 protein: CATSSRDRNEQFF
CDR3 DNA: TGTGCCACCAGCAGCCGGGACCGAAATGAGCAGTTCTTC
clone size: -
V gene: TRBV15
J gene: TRBJ2-1
D gene: -

CDR3 protein: CASSVSGSAYEQYF
CDR3 DNA: TGTGCCAGCAGCGTAAGCGGCAGTGCCTACGAGCAGTACTTC
clone size: many
V gene: TRBV9
J gene: TRBJ2-7
D gene: -